The clone carrying this TCR beta chain was counted at least ten times. The ends were cut back, 4 bases at V and 2 bases at J, with 11 bases in the middle. Germline V lookup: CDR1 SNHLY, CDR2 FYNNEI. The CDR3 extends over 15 amino acids. The record originates from a study of regulatory T cells in long-lasting Graves disease. Time point reported: newly diagnosed GD, antithyroid drugs for less than 3 months. The TCR library was made from RNA extracted from PBMCs. Researchers made TCR beta libraries by using iRepertoire HTBI primers and running Arm-PCR on CDR3 regions. TCRdb called the multiplex PCR reads again in MiXCR, with one record for every CDR3 protein. The sample shows 350,000 to 500,000 distinct CDR3 sequences, about 17% of them seen only once. The same data also contributed to another study, on T cells in Graves' hyperthyroidism and ophthalmopathy. That investigation notes: Graves' hyperthyroidism was deemed stable given no ophthalmopathy progression within 18 months. The TCR CDR3 first-round RT-PCR relied on the HTBI primer set. Ophthalmopathy prediction by the model preceded onset by a median 6.5 months.

This TCR was recovered from a young woman with Graves disease. Here the sequenced sample was peripheral blood mononuclear cells (PBMCs), taken at new diagnosis, from a patient treated with antithyroid drugs. The genes are TRBV2 and TRBJ2-2, with D possibly being TRBD2 (5 bases). Written as DNA, the CDR3 is TGTGCCAGCAGTGGGGTAGCGACTAACACCGGGGAGCTGTTTTTT. Its translation: CASSGVATNTGELFF. The full variable domain, its missing parts supplied by reference TRBV2 and TRBJ2-2, is EPEVTQTPSHQVTQMGQEVILRCVPISNHLYFYWYRQILGQKVEFLVSFYNNEISEKSEIFDDQFSVERPDGSNFTLKIRSTKLEDSAMYFCASSGVATNTGELFFGEGSRLTVL.